These 4 T cell receptor beta chains originate from one sample sequenced in a study of early T cells in non-severe SARS-CoV-2 infection. In TCRdb, the 5' RACE reads were re-called with MiXCR into one record per CDR3 protein. The table shows over 35,000 distinct CDR3 sequences, with about 11% occurring only once. Sequencing was carried out using whole blood. The receptor source for this set is an adult who was a healthcare worker with PCR-confirmed SARS-CoV-2 infection or an uninfected control (not recorded which).

The sample holds many counts of this clonotype. The CDR3 does not close with the conserved phenylalanine or tryptophan, likely indicating a read error. The chain links TRBV9 to TRBJ1-1; unclear D gene. V was trimmed by 4 bases and J by 4 bases, leaving 14 bases between them. CDR1 and CDR2 from the germline V gene are SGDLS and YYNGEE. The CDR3 covers 14 residues. CDR3 in DNA: TGTGCCAGCAGCCCACAACCTACGGGCACTGAAGCTTTCCTT. This codes for CASSPQPTGTEAFL.

This clonotype was seen repeatedly, ten times or more. The chain is built from TRBV5-6 and TRBJ1-1; unclear D gene. Between the trimmed V and J ends, which lost 3 bases and 4 bases, there was a span of 13 bases. CDR3 size: 14 residues. In germline, CDR1 is SGHDT, CDR2 YYEEEE. Written as DNA, the CDR3 is TGTGCCAGCAGCTATCTCCCTGCGGGCACTGAAGCTTTCTTT. Protein sequence: CASSYLPAGTEAFF.

This clonotype was found a few times. The rearrangement joins TRBV5-1 to TRBJ2-2; 8 bases match TRBD1. This CDR3 spans 15 amino acids. Germline assignment: CDR1 SGHRS and CDR2 YFSETQ. After removal of 2 bases from V and 7 bases from J, the junction contained 7 bases not matched to a gene. The CDR3 protein is CASSFGQGAIGELFF. As DNA, the CDR3 is TGCGCCAGCAGCTTCGGGCAGGGGGCGATCGGGGAGCTGTTTTTT.

The chain is built from TRBV20-1 and TRBJ2-7; D remains ambiguous. Between the trimmed V and J ends, which lost 5 bases and 1 base, there was a span of 3 bases. CDR1 and CDR2 from the germline V gene are DFQATT and SNEGSKA (reference sequence). CDR3 length equals 10 residues. This chain's CDR3 is CSAGSYEQYF. The DNA for the CDR3 is TGCAGTGCTGGATCCTACGAGCAGTACTTC.